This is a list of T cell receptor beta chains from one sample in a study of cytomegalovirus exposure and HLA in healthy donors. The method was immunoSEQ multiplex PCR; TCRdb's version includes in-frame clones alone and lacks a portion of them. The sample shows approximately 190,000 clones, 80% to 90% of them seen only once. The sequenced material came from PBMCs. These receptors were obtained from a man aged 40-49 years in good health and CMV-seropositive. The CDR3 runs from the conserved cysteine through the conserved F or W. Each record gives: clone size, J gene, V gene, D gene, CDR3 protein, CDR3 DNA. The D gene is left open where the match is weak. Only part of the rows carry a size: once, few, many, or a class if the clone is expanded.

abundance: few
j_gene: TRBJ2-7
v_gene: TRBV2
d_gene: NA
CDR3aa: CASTNPGHREDEQYF
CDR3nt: TGTGCCAGCACAAACCCGGGACACCGGGAGGACGAGCAGTACTTC

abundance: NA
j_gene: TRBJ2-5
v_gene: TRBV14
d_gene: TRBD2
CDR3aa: CASSQYRGGETQYF
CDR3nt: TGTGCCAGCAGCCAATACCGGGGAGGGGAGACCCAGTACTTC

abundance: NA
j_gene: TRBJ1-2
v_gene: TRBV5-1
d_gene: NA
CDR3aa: CASSLQAGYGYTF
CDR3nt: TGCGCCAGCAGCCTTCAGGCTGGCTATGGCTACACCTTC

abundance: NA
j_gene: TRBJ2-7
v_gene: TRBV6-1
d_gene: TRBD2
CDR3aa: CASSGPGLAGVGYEQYF
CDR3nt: TGTGCCAGCAGTGGACCGGGACTAGCGGGAGTCGGTTACGAGCAGTACTTC

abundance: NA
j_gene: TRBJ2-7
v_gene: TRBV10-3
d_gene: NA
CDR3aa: CASAIWARDEQYF
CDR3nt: TGTGCCTCTGCTATATGGGCTCGCGACGAGCAGTACTTC

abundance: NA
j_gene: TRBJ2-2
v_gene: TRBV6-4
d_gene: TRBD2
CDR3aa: CASGFAGGGELFF
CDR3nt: TGTGCCAGCGGCTTTGCGGGAGGCGGGGAGCTGTTTTTT

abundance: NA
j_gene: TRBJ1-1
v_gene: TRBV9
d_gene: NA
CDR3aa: CASTSSPGAFF
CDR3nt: TGTGCCAGCACCTCGAGCCCCGGAGCTTTCTTT

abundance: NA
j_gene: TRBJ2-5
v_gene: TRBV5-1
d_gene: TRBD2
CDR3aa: CASSLWAGGETQYF
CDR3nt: TGCGCCAGCAGCTTGTGGGCGGGAGGGGAGACCCAGTACTTC

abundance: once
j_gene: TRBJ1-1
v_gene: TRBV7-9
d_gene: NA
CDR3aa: CASSLVVRGVGLAEAFF
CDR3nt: TGTGCCAGCAGCTTAGTTGTCAGGGGAGTGGGCCTCGCTGAAGCTTTCTTT

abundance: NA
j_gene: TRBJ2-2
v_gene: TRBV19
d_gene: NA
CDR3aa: CASSPGTPRGAGELFF
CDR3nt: TGTGCCAGTAGTCCTGGGACCCCCCGCGGGGCCGGGGAGCTGTTTTTT

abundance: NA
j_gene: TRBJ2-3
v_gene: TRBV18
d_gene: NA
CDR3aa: CASSRESGFPDTQYF
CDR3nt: TGTGCCAGCTCACGCGAGTCGGGGTTCCCAGATACGCAGTATTTT

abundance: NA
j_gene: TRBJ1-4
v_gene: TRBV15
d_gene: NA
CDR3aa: CATSPHPGGDEKLFF
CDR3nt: TGTGCCACCAGCCCACATCCTGGGGGGGATGAAAAACTGTTTTTT

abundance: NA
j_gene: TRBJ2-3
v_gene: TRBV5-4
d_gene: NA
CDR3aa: CASSLGGLADTQYF
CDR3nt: TGTGCCAGCAGCTTGGGGGGACTTGCAGATACGCAGTATTTT

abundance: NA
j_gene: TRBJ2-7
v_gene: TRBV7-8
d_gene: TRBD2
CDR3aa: CASSLAGGEQYF
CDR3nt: TGTGCCAGCAGCTTAGCGGGGGGGGAGCAGTACTTC

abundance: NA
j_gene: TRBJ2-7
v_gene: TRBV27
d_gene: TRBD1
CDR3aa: CASSSSDRATYEQYF
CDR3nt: TGTGCCAGCAGTTCGTCGGACAGGGCTACCTACGAGCAGTACTTC

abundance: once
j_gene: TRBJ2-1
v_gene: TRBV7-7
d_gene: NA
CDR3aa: CASSFDSYNEQFF
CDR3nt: TGTGCTAGCAGCTTCGACAGCTACAATGAGCAGTTCTTC

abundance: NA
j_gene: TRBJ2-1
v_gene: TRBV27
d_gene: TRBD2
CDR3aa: CASSLPPGGSYNEQFF
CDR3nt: TGTGCCAGCAGCCTCCCCCCGGGGGGCTCCTACAATGAGCAGTTCTTC

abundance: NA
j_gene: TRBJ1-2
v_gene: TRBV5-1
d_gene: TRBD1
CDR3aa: CASSSPGTGVGYTF
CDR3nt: TGCGCCAGCAGCTCGCCCGGGACAGGGGTTGGCTACACCTTC

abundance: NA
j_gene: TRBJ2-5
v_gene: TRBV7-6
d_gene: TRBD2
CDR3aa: CASSLSGLAGWGETQYF
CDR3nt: TGTGCCAGCAGCTTATCTGGACTAGCGGGATGGGGAGAGACCCAGTACTTC

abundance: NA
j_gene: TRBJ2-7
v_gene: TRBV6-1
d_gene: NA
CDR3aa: CASSEARLTYEQYF
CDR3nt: TGTGCCAGCAGTGAAGCTAGACTAACCTACGAGCAGTACTTC

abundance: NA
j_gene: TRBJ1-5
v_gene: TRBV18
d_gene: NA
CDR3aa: CASTSSGGSNQPQHF
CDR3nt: TGTGCCAGCACGTCGTCGGGAGGTAGCAATCAGCCCCAGCATTTT

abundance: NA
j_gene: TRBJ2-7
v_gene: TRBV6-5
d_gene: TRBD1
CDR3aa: CASSAGTGPYEQYF
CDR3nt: TGTGCCAGCAGTGCCGGGACAGGGCCCTACGAGCAGTACTTC

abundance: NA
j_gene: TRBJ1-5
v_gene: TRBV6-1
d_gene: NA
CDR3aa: CASSELFNQPQHF
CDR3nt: TGTGCCAGCAGTGAGTTATTCAATCAGCCCCAGCATTTT

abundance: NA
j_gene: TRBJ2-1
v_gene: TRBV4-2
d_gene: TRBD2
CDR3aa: CASSLRTSGPYNEQFF
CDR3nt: TGTGCCAGCAGCCTCCGGACTAGCGGCCCCTACAATGAGCAGTTCTTC

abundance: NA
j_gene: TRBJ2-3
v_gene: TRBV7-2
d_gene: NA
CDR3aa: CASSLVGGGLRTDTQYF
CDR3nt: TGTGCCAGCAGCTTAGTTGGGGGGGGGCTTAGGACAGATACGCAGTATTTT

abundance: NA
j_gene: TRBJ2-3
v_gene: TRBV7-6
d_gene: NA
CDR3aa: CASSIGLITDTQYF
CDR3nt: TGTGCCAGCAGCATCGGACTTATCACAGATACGCAGTATTTT

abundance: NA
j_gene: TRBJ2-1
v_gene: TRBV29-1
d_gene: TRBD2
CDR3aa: CSVEDLGAGGGYNEQFF
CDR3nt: TGCAGCGTTGAAGATCTTGGGGCGGGAGGGGGCTACAATGAGCAGTTCTTC

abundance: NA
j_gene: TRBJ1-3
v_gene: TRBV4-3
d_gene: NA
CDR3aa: CASSQSTGSGNTIYF
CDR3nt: TGCGCCAGCAGCCAGTCAACAGGGTCTGGAAACACCATATATTTT

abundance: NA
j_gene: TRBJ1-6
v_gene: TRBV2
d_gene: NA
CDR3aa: CASSERQGNSPLHF
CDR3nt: TGTGCCAGCAGTGAACGGCAGGGGAATTCACCCCTCCACTTT

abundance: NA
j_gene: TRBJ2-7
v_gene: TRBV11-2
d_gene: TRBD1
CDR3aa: CASSFGLSGTGGAYERYF
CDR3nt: TGTGCCAGCAGCTTTGGCCTATCCGGGACAGGGGGCGCCTACGAGCGGTACTTC

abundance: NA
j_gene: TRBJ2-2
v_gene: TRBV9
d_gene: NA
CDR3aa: CASSPLNTGELFF
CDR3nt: TGTGCCAGCAGCCCCCTTAACACCGGGGAGCTGTTTTTT

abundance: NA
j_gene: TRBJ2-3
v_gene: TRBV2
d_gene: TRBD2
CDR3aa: CASPLAGGPTDTQYF
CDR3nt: TGTGCCAGCCCATTAGCGGGAGGGCCAACAGATACGCAGTATTTT

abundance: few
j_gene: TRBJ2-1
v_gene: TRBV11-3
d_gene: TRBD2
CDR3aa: CASSFSSGSEQFF
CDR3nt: TGTGCCAGCAGCTTTTCTAGCGGGAGTGAGCAGTTCTTC

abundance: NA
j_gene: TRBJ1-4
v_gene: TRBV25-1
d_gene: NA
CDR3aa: CASSEWGGKLFF
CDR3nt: TGTGCCAGCAGTGAATGGGGAGGGAAGCTGTTTTTT

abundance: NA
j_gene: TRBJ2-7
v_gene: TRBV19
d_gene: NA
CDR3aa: CASSPGGGGASYEQYF
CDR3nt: TGTGCCAGTAGCCCGGGGGGAGGGGGAGCATCCTACGAGCAGTACTTC

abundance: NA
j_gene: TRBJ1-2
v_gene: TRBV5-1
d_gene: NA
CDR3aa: CASSLRPEVPNYGYTF
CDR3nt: TGCGCCAGCAGCTTGCGGCCCGAGGTGCCTAACTATGGCTACACCTTC

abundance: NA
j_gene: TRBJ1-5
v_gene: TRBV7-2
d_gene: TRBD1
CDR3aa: CASSLEVGQVGNQPQHF
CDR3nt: TGTGCCAGCAGCTTAGAAGTCGGACAGGTAGGCAATCAGCCCCAGCATTTT

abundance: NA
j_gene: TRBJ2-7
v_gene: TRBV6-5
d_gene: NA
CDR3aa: CASRDRTYEQYF
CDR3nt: TGTGCCAGCAGGGACAGAACCTACGAGCAGTACTTC

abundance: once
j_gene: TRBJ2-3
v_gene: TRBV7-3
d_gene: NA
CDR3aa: CASSLGGWGTDTQYF
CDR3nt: TGTGCCAGCAGCTTAGGGGGGTGGGGGACAGATACGCAGTATTTT

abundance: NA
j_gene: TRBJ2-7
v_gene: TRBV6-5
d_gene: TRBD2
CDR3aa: CASSRGGSGIHEQYF
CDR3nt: TGTGCCAGCAGCCGCGGAGGTAGCGGGATACACGAGCAGTACTTC

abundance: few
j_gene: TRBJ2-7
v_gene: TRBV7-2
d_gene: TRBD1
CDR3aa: CASSLDRTGQEQYF
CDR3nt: TGTGCCAGCAGCTTAGATCGGACAGGGCAGGAGCAGTACTTC

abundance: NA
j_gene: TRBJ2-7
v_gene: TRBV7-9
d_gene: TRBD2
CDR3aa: CASSLAGASFYEQYF
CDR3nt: TGTGCCAGCAGTTTAGCGGGAGCCTCCTTCTACGAGCAGTACTTC

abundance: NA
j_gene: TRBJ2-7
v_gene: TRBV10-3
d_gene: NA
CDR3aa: CAIGLHAYEQYF
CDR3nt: TGTGCCATTGGACTTCACGCCTACGAGCAGTACTTC

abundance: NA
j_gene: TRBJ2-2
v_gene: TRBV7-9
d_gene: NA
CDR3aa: CASSRGELFF
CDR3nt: TGTGCCAGCAGCCGCGGGGAGCTGTTTTTT

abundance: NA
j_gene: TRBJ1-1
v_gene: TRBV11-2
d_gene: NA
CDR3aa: CASSLVPGYTEAFF
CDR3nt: TGTGCCAGCAGCTTAGTTCCAGGGTACACTGAAGCTTTCTTT

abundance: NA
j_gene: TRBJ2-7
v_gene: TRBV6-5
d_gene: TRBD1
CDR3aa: CASSYGDRDHEQYF
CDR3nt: TGTGCCAGCAGTTACGGGGACAGGGACCACGAGCAGTACTTC

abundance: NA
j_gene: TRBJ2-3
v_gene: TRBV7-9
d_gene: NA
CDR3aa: CASSLLASSTDTQYF
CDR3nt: TGTGCCAGCAGCTTACTAGCGAGTAGCACAGATACGCAGTATTTT

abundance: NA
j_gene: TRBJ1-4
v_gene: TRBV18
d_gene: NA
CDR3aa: CASCEQGFEKLFF
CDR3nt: TGTGCCAGCTGCGAGCAGGGATTTGAAAAACTGTTTTTT

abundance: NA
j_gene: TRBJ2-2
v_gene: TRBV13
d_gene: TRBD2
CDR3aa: CASRLSGRGTGELFF
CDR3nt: TGTGCCAGCAGACTAAGCGGGAGGGGGACCGGGGAGCTGTTTTTT

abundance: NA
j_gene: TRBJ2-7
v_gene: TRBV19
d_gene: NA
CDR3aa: CASRQDLGSYEQYF
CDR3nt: TGTGCCAGCAGACAGGACCTCGGGTCCTACGAGCAGTACTTC

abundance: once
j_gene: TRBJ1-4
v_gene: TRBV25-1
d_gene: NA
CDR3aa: CASSETGTNEKLFF
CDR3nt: TGTGCCAGCAGTGAAACAGGGACTAATGAAAAACTGTTTTTT

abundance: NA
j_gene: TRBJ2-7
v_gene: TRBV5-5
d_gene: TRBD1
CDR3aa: CASSRGGGLYEQYF
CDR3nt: TGTGCCAGCAGCAGAGGGGGCGGTCTCTACGAGCAGTACTTC

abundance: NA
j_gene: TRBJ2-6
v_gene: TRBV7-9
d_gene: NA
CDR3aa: CASSLGEAGANVLTF
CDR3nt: TGTGCCAGCAGCTTAGGAGAGGCTGGGGCCAACGTCCTGACTTTC

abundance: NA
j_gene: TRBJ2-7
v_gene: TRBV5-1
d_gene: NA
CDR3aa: CASSQTRSGGYEQYF
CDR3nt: TGCGCCAGCAGCCAGACACGGTCCGGGGGTTACGAGCAGTACTTC